These 23 T cell receptor beta chains originate from one sample sequenced in a study of blood T cell repertoires in COVID-19 (dated by TCRdb to between 2020 and 2021). The library was built by means of the immunoSEQ multiplex PCR assay. TCRdb retrieved this table from immuneACCESS and kept in-frame rearrangements only. Not all clones are present; in checked studies, unresolved V genes account for under half, and no reason is known for the remainder. This sample gives about 160,000 clones in total; roughly 90% of them show up just once. The ten most abundant clones make up about 7% of the sample. The specimen was PBMCs or T cells enriched from blood (not recorded which). The receptors come from a woman between 45 and 65 years old who had recovered from COVID-19.

This chain connects TRBV4-3 to TRBJ1-6; 7 positions agree with TRBD1. With V trimmed by 1 base and J by 7 bases, 7 bases remained unmatched. The CDR3 runs to 16 residues. Germline assignment: CDR1 LGHNA and CDR2 YSLEER. CDR3 nucleotide sequence: TGCGCCAGCAGCCAAGGCACCGGGACAGAAAATTCACCCCTCCACTTT. It yields the protein CASSQGTGTENSPLHF.

The chain joins TRBV27 to TRBJ2-3; the D is unclear. Germline V gene data show CDR1 as MNHEY and CDR2 as SMNVEV (reference sequence). The CDR3 covers 15 residues. The ends were cut back, 0 bases at V and 0 bases at J, with 7 bases in the middle. The CDR3 bases are TGTGCCAGCAGTTTATCGAGTCCGAGCACAGATACGCAGTATTTT. Its translation: CASSLSSPSTDTQYF.

The V call is TRBV5-8, the J call TRBJ1-1; D possibly corresponds to TRBD1 (6 bases). V dropped 5 bases and J dropped 1 base, with 15 bases sitting between them. This CDR3 has 15 residues. Germline V gives CDR1 SGHTS, CDR2 YDEGEE. In nucleotides, the CDR3 is TGTGCCAGCAGAGCCTTGGGACATCAGAACACTGAAGCTTTCTTT. It is translated as CASRALGHQNTEAFF.

This clone occurred a few times. V usage is TRBV18 and J usage is TRBJ1-2; TRBD1 might be the D (6 bases). Trimming cost V 1 base and J 3 bases, with 6 bases left between them. The CDR3 is 13 amino acids. Looked up from germline, CDR1 is KGHSH and CDR2 is LQKENI. The CDR3 nucleotides read TGTGCCAGCTCACCACAGGGGGACTATGGCTACACCTTC. Residues: CASSPQGDYGYTF.

The CDR3 is CASSPDRYSNQPQHF. The CDR3 bases are TGTGCCAGCAGTCCGGACAGGTATAGCAATCAGCCCCAGCATTTT. The chain carries TRBV6-2 or TRBV6-3 and TRBJ1-5; 7 bases match TRBD1. V dropped 5 bases and J dropped 0; count of bases not matched to a gene: 4. This CDR3 has 15 residues. Looked up from germline, CDR1 is MNHEY and CDR2 is SVGEGT.

The chain is built from TRBV27 and TRBJ1-6; the match to TRBD1 covers 9 bases. The V segment lost 4 bases and the J segment 10 bases; nucleotides outside the gene matches: 8. The CDR3 is 15 residues long. Germline V gives CDR1 MNHEY, CDR2 SMNVEV (reference sequence). The CDR3 spells CASSSADRGGSPLHF. The DNA for the CDR3 is TGTGCCAGCAGTTCCGCGGACAGGGGAGGATCACCCCTCCACTTT.

V gene TRBV27 combines with J gene TRBJ1-6, with 7 bases fitting TRBD1. This CDR3 is built from 15 residues. In germline, CDR1 is MNHEY, CDR2 SMNVEV (reference sequence). The ends lost 5 bases at V and 4 bases at J; junction bases unmatched: 5. CDR3 loop: CASSKGQAYNSPLHF. DNA of the CDR3: TGTGCCAGCAGTAAAGGACAGGCTTATAATTCACCCCTCCACTTT.

This chain uses TRBV11-1 with TRBJ2-5; tentatively, D is TRBD1 (5 bases). V was clipped by 5 bases and J by 2 bases, with 9 bases between them. This CDR3 is 13 amino acids long. CDR1 SGHAT and CDR2 FQDESV come from the germline V gene (reference sequence). For the CDR3, the DNA is TGTGCCAGCAGCCCTACAGGTCAAGAGACCCAGTACTTC. Residues: CASSPTGQETQYF.

The chain links TRBV6-5 to TRBJ2-7, with a possible D match to TRBD2 (6 bases). CDR3 size: 15 residues. Trimming removed 5 bases from V and 0 bases from J, with 14 bases in between. CDR1 is MNHEY and CDR2 is SVGAGI in the germline V gene. CDR3 in DNA: TGTGCCAGCAGTAGATTAGCGGCGAGCTCCTACGAGCAGTACTTC. Protein: CASSRLAASSYEQYF.

The chain joins TRBV5-5 to TRBJ1-2; D possibly corresponds to TRBD1 (5 bases). Germline CDR1 SGHKS, CDR2 YYEKEE (reference sequence). The V end lost 0 bases, the J end lost 5 bases, and 14 bases lay between the germline ends. The CDR3 is 15 residues long. Written as DNA, the CDR3 is TGTGCCAGCAGCTTGGGTAGGGGAGGAGGGTATGGCTACACCTTC. Translating it yields CASSLGRGGGYGYTF.

V gene TRBV11-3 combines with J gene TRBJ2-1, with 12 nucleotides matching TRBD1. The CDR3 runs to 16 residues. Germline V gene sequence: CDR1 SGHNT, CDR2 YENEEA. Trimming at V came to 3 bases and at J to 8 bases, leaving 8 bases not matched to a gene. CDR3 sequence: CASSLGDRGRGDEQFF. In DNA, the CDR3 is TGTGCCAGCAGCTTGGGGGACAGGGGGCGCGGCGATGAGCAGTTCTTC.

This clone was recorded only once. The V and J genes are TRBV30 and TRBJ2-7; 8 bases align to TRBD1. Germline lookup yields CDR1 GTSNPN and CDR2 SVGIG (reference sequence). The V gene end was trimmed by 3 bases and the J gene end by 2 bases; junction bases not matched to a gene: 3. The CDR3 runs to 13 residues. CDR3 sequence: CAWSRDRPYEQYF. The CDR3 region has the DNA TGTGCCTGGAGCCGGGACAGGCCCTACGAGCAGTACTTC. The complete variable domain, with remaining parts taken from reference TRBV30 and TRBJ2-7, reads SQTIHQWPATLVQPVGSPLSLECTVEGTSNPNLYWYRQAAGRGLQLLFYSVGIGQISSEVPQNLSASRPQDRQFILSSKKLLLSDSGFYLCAWSRDRPYEQYFGPGTRLTVT.

The V and J genes are TRBV12-3 or TRBV12-4 and TRBJ2-5; the D gene is possibly TRBD2 (5 bases). The CDR3 spans 13 residues. Trimming pared 5 bases from V and 1 base from J, leaving 8 bases between. The CDR3 nucleotides are TGTGCCAGCAGTCGGGGTAGCCAAGAGACCCAGTACTTC. It translates to CASSRGSQETQYF.

This chain connects TRBV11-3 to TRBJ2-1, with TRBD2 identical over 9 bases. After removal of 1 base from V and 4 bases from J, the junction contained 14 bases not matched to a gene. The CDR3 extends over 19 amino acids. Germline V lookup: CDR1 SGHNT, CDR2 YENEEA. The CDR3 loop is CASSLGASGVLGLYNEQFF. The CDR3 DNA reads as TGTGCCAGCAGCTTAGGAGCTAGCGGGGTCCTCGGGCTTTACAATGAGCAGTTCTTC. Full variable domain (rest looked up from reference TRBV11-3 and TRBJ2-1): EAGVVQSPRYKIIEKKQPVAFWCNPISGHNTLYWYLQNLGQGPELLIRYENEEAVDDSQLPKDRFSAERLKGVDSTLKIQPAELGDSAVYLCASSLGASGVLGLYNEQFFGPGTRLTVL.

As regards this clone: The sample contains more than one DNA sequence encoding this CDR3. The chain employs TRBV6-5 and TRBJ1-2; 10 bases map to TRBD1. This CDR3 has 15 amino acids. Trimming at V came to 2 bases and at J to 2 bases, leaving 2 bases not matched to a gene. Germline CDR1 is MNHEY and CDR2 is SVGAGI. This chain's CDR3 is CASSYRDRGNYGYTF. CDR3 DNA: TGTGCCAGCAGTTACCGGGACAGGGGAAACTATGGCTACACCTTC.

The chain's CDR3 is CASRSRAAETQYF. The CDR3 DNA sequence: TGTGCCAGCAGAAGCAGGGCCGCAGAGACCCAGTACTTC. V and J are TRBV12-3 or TRBV12-4 and TRBJ2-5, with D tentatively TRBD1 (5 bases). V shed 6 bases and J shed 4 bases, with 12 bases lying between them. The CDR3 covers 13 residues.

This chain joins TRBV4-3 and TRBJ2-3; 8 bases map to TRBD2. CDR1 is LGHNA and CDR2 is YSLEER in the germline V gene. Trimming took 0 bases from V and 5 from J; bases not matched to a gene: 4. The CDR3 is made up of 15 amino acids. In DNA form, the CDR3 reads TGCGCCAGCAGCCAAGATGGGCTAGCGGGAGATACGCAGTATTTT. Its translation: CASSQDGLAGDTQYF.

This chain connects TRBV7-2 to TRBJ2-7; TRBD1 aligns across 9 bases. The CDR3 covers 14 residues. The ends lost 2 bases at V and 7 bases at J; junction bases unmatched: 6. Germline V gene sequence: CDR1 SGHTA, CDR2 FQGNSA. CDR3 loop: CASSLWGQGSEQYF. CDR3 nucleotides: TGTGCCAGCAGCTTATGGGGACAGGGCAGTGAGCAGTACTTC. The full variable domain, completed using reference TRBV7-2 and TRBJ2-7, is GAGVSQSPSNKVTEKGKDVELRCDPISGHTALYWYRQSLGQGLEFLIYFQGNSAPDKSGLPSDRFSAERTGGSVSTLTIQRTQQEDSAVYLCASSLWGQGSEQYFGPGTRLTVT.

The chain joins TRBV18 to TRBJ2-1, with TRBD1 matching over 9 bases. Trimming removed 4 bases from V and 2 bases from J; junction bases left unmatched: 6. The CDR3 covers 16 residues. CDR1 is KGHSH and CDR2 is LQKENI in the germline V gene. CDR3 residues: CASSHNTGGAYNEQFF. CDR3 bases: TGTGCCAGCTCACACAACACAGGGGGCGCCTACAATGAGCAGTTCTTC.

The chain carries TRBV4-1 and TRBJ2-1, with TRBD1 identical over 10 bases. The length of the CDR3 is 15 residues. The ends lost 7 bases at V and 8 bases at J; junction bases unmatched: 11. Germline CDR1 MGHRA, CDR2 YSYEKL. The CDR3 loop reads CASTPEGQGVHEQFF. The CDR3 DNA reads as TGCGCCAGCACTCCCGAAGGACAGGGGGTCCATGAGCAGTTCTTC.

The table lists this clone with a few counts. The CDR3, as DNA: TGTGCCAGCAGCTTAGCGCAAGGGACAGGGAATTCACCCCTCCACTTT. This codes for CASSLAQGTGNSPLHF. The rearrangement uses TRBV7-9 and TRBJ1-6; 9 bases fit TRBD1. The CDR3 spans 16 residues. Germline lookup yields CDR1 SEHNR and CDR2 FQNEAQ (reference sequence). Germline trimming cut 0 bases from V and 7 bases from J; bases unmatched to any gene: 4.

This clone appeared a few times. The genes are TRBV6-2 or TRBV6-3 and TRBJ1-3; D is possibly TRBD1 (6 bases). Trimming pared 5 bases from V and 2 bases from J, leaving 13 bases between. The CDR3 length is 15 residues. CDR1 and CDR2 from the germline V gene are MNHEY and SVGEGT. The CDR3 sequence is CASSHNYRAGNTIYF. In DNA form, the CDR3 reads TGTGCCAGCAGTCACAATTACAGGGCTGGAAACACCATATATTTT.

This clone was picked up a small number of times. The chain links TRBV2 to TRBJ1-1, with 9 bases fitting TRBD1. Germline CDR1 is SNHLY and CDR2 is FYNNEI. This CDR3 is built from 15 residues. The J segment lost 6 bases and the V segment lost 7 bases, leaving 12 bases of the junction unmatched. In DNA form, the CDR3 reads TGTGCCAGCATGGTGGAGAGCAGGACAGGGGCTGAAGCTTTCTTT. Amino acid sequence: CASMVESRTGAEAFF.